The present TCR beta chain was sequenced within a study of T cells in localized non-small cell lung cancer. General study results and limits: The study detected a median around 50 of the top 100 tumor clones in adjacent lung.

With regard to this clone: Its antigen is not known.

The CDR3 runs 12 residues. V shed 7 bases, J shed 8 bases, and the junction held 7 bases outside the gene matches. Germline CDR1 is SQVTM and CDR2 is ANQGSEA. Sequencing was performed with immunoSEQ multiplex PCR; in TCRdb, only in-frame clones are kept and a portion is missing. Of about 40,000 clones listed, approximately 83% are singletons. This TCR derives from a man aged 40-75 years with stage I lung adenocarcinoma. Here the sequenced sample was peripheral blood, taken before any cancer treatment. J is TRBJ1-4 and V is TRBV29-1; 7 bases agree with TRBD1. The CDR3 coding sequence is TGCAGCGGCGGAGAGGGACAGGAAAAACTGTTTTTT. It yields the protein CSGGEGQEKLFF.